This T cell receptor (beta chain) was found in a study of metastatic and nonmetastatic thyroid tumors. Study-wide context: Both malignant and benign thyroid patients supplied peripheral blood and tumor or nodule tissue samples, across which the repertoires of these patients were then compared.

All patients reached thyroid surgery having received no treatment beforehand. V lost 3 bases, J lost 0 bases, and 11 bases stayed unmatched. This CDR3 has 18 residues. In its sample, this clone was seen many times. With a much larger clone just one base away, this may be a read error. With MiXCR, TCRdb reprocessed the PCR reads. Here the sample spans about 6,800 clones, roughly 3.5% being singletons. Sequencing was done on a sample of tumor tissue. The origin of this receptor is a female donor with papillary thyroid cancer or a benign thyroid nodule (not recorded which). Some clones in this sample may be carry-over from other donors' samples. The gene calls are TRBV12-3 or TRBV12-4 and TRBJ2-3; 8 bases align to TRBD2. The CDR3 DNA follows: TGTGCCAGCAGTTTCTTAGGCTTAGCGGGGTCTAGCACAGATACGCAGTATTTT. The encoded protein is CASSFLGLAGSSTDTQYF.